These 23 T cell receptor beta chains share one sample of origin, sequenced in a study of cytomegalovirus exposure and HLA in healthy donors. PCR involved 60 Vbeta and 13 Jbeta primers. Produced via immunoSEQ multiplex PCR; TCRdb's table is partial and in-frame only. The data hold some 130,000 clones, with 79% observed a single time. Sequencing input: PBMCs. The receptors shown here come from a middle-aged man in good health and CMV-seropositive.

The chain is built from TRBV7-9 and TRBJ1-1; TRBD1 aligns across 7 bases. The CDR3 is 12 amino acids. Trimming took 4 bases from V and 11 from J; bases not matched to a gene: 7. CDR1 is SEHNR, CDR2 FQNEAQ, per germline (reference sequence). The CDR3 nucleotides read TGTGCCAGCAGCTGGGGGACAGTCGCGGCTTTCTTT. It codes for CASSWGTVAAFF.

This clone turned up a few times. The rearrangement joins TRBV27 to TRBJ2-2; no definite D call. Germline V lookup: CDR1 MNHEY, CDR2 SMNVEV (reference sequence). Deletions cut 5 bases from V and 0 bases from J, with 13 bases between. The CDR3 runs 16 residues. CDR3 residues: CASSQVTPPNTGELFF. CDR3 coding DNA: TGTGCCAGCAGTCAGGTTACCCCTCCGAACACCGGGGAGCTGTTTTTT.

CDR3 sequence: CASRGASSGEQYF. The CDR3 DNA sequence: TGTGCCAGTCGGGGGGCCAGCTCTGGGGAGCAGTACTTC. The chain uses TRBV19 and TRBJ2-7; D is possibly TRBD2 (7 bases). The CDR3 runs 13 residues. In germline, CDR1 is LNHDA, CDR2 SQIVND (reference sequence). The V end lost 8 bases, the J end lost 7 bases, and 18 bases lay between the germline ends.

This clone was picked up one time. This rearrangement joins TRBV7-9 to TRBJ2-1; D might be TRBD2 (5 bases). The CDR3 has 16 residues. Germline loops: CDR1 SEHNR, CDR2 FQNEAQ (reference sequence). Between the trimmed V and J ends, which lost 1 base and 7 bases, there was a span of 17 bases. The CDR3 spells CASSLVPRDWGNEQFF. As DNA, the CDR3 is TGTGCCAGCAGCTTAGTACCTCGGGATTGGGGTAATGAGCAGTTCTTC.

The chain couples TRBV28 to TRBJ2-7; tentatively, D is TRBD2 (7 bases). CDR3 length: 16 amino acids. Trimming removed 3 bases at V and 5 bases at J, with 20 bases between. From germline, CDR1 is MDHEN and CDR2 SYDVKM. This CDR3 is CASSLVLTGGFNEQYF. The CDR3 nucleotides are TGTGCCAGCAGTTTGGTCTTGACGGGGGGCTTCAACGAGCAGTACTTC.

V gene TRBV5-6 combines with J gene TRBJ2-3; 9 nucleotides agree with TRBD1. CDR3 length: 15 residues. With 2 bases clipped from V and 0 bases from J, the junction kept 1 base outside the gene matches. Germline CDR1 is SGHDT and CDR2 is YYEEEE. The CDR3 coding sequence is TGTGCCAGCAGCTTACAGGGGGCTAGCACAGATACGCAGTATTTT. This codes for CASSLQGASTDTQYF.

This sequence joins TRBV27 and TRBJ2-7; D is possibly TRBD1 (6 bases). The CDR3 is 14 amino acids. CDR1 and CDR2 from the germline V gene are MNHEY and SMNVEV (reference sequence). V lost 4 bases and J lost 7, with 17 bases in between. The CDR3 nucleotides read TGTGCCAGCAGTTCTGGACAGATAGCTAGTGAGCAGTACTTC. Amino acid sequence: CASSSGQIASEQYF.

The chain couples TRBV7-6 to TRBJ2-4; D ambiguous. The CDR3 sequence is 11 residues long. V dropped 4 bases and J dropped 6 bases, with 4 bases sitting between them. Germline CDR1 reads SGHVS; CDR2 reads FNYEAQ. CDR3 DNA sequence: TGTGCCAGCAGCTCGGGAAACATTCAGTACTTC. The encoded protein is CASSSGNIQYF.

The chain combines TRBV7-6 with TRBJ2-5; 9 nucleotides line up with TRBD2. V shed 5 bases and J 13 bases; nucleotides not matched to a gene: 5. Germline CDR1 reads SGHVS; CDR2 reads FNYEAQ. This CDR3 has 11 residues. The CDR3 reads CASSGGLAGYF. CDR3 nucleotides: TGTGCCAGCAGCGGGGGACTAGCCGGGTACTTC.

The chain combines TRBV4-1 with TRBJ2-3, with 11 bases matching TRBD2. CDR1 and CDR2 (germline): MGHRA, YSYEKL. This CDR3 contains 16 residues. Trimming took 1 base from V and 3 from J; bases not matched to a gene: 3. CDR3 in amino acids: CASSQGTSGRTDTQYF. The CDR3 DNA follows: TGCGCCAGCAGCCAAGGGACTAGCGGGCGTACAGATACGCAGTATTTT.

This chain uses TRBV5-1 with TRBJ1-2; 9 bases match TRBD1. Germline CDR1 and CDR2: SGHRS and YFSETQ. Unmatched junction bases numbered 6, after V lost 3 bases and J lost 6 bases. The CDR3 length is 14 residues. Here the CDR3 DNA reads TGCGCCAGCAGCTCGGGACAGGGACAGGATGGCTACACCTTC. This sequence encodes CASSSGQGQDGYTF. The variable domain in full, with the rest retrieved from reference TRBV5-1 and TRBJ1-2, is KAGVTQTPRYLIKTRGQQVTLSCSPISGHRSVSWYQQTPGQGLQFLFEYFSETQRNKGNFPGRFSGRQFSNSRSEMNVSTLELGDSALYLCASSSGQGQDGYTFGSGTRLTVV.

The chain employs TRBV6-5 and TRBJ1-1, with D possibly TRBD1 on 5 matching bases. Trimming left V 0 bases short and J 5 bases short, with 16 bases between. Germline assignment: CDR1 MNHEY and CDR2 SVGAGI. This CDR3 spans 16 amino acids. This CDR3 is CASSYSGWGRRTEAFF. The CDR3 DNA reads as TGTGCCAGCAGTTACTCGGGGTGGGGCAGGCGAACTGAAGCTTTCTTT.

This rearrangement joins TRBV6-1 to TRBJ1-6; 7 bases line up with TRBD1. The germline CDR1 and CDR2 sequences are MNHNS and SASEGT. V lost 0 bases to trimming and J lost 8 bases; unmatched junction nucleotides: 4. This CDR3 is built from 15 residues. The chain's CDR3 is CASSEAPGGYSPLHF. CDR3 nucleotides: TGTGCCAGCAGTGAAGCACCAGGGGGATATTCACCCCTCCACTTT.

Worth noting for this clone: Germline and junction disagree at one end, which may indicate a read error. The rearrangement joins TRBV7-9 to TRBJ1-4, with D perhaps matching TRBD1 (6 bases). This CDR3 contains 12 residues. In germline, CDR1 is SEHNR, CDR2 FQNEAQ (reference sequence). The chain's CDR3 is CSSSLEGGELFF. DNA of the CDR3: TGTTCCAGCAGCTTAGAAGGGGGGGAACTGTTTTTT.

The CDR3 DNA reads TGTGCCAGTAGTATAGAGCCAGGATACACTGAAGCTTTCTTT. As protein: CASSIEPGYTEAFF. V gene TRBV19 combines with J gene TRBJ1-1, with unresolved D. The ends were cut back, 0 bases at V and 3 bases at J, with 8 bases in the middle. This CDR3 is 14 amino acids long. The germline CDR1 and CDR2 sequences are LNHDA and SQIVND (reference sequence).

This clone was seen once. The chain recombines TRBV5-1 with TRBJ2-2; 8 bases match TRBD2. The CDR3 runs to 18 residues. Per germline, CDR1 SGHRS and CDR2 YFSETQ. The ends lost 3 bases at V and 1 base at J; junction bases unmatched: 11. As DNA, the CDR3 is TGCGCCAGCAGCTCATATTTTGAGGCGGGAGGGAACACCGGGGAGCTGTTTTTT. Translating gives CASSSYFEAGGNTGELFF.

The chain has TRBV5-4 and TRBJ1-1; 7 positions match TRBD1. The germline V gene has CDR1 SGHNT and CDR2 YYREEE (reference sequence). The CDR3 contains 14 residues. With 4 bases clipped from V and 5 bases from J, the junction kept 8 bases outside the gene matches. The CDR3 region is CASSPNPGGTEAFF. The CDR3 DNA follows: TGTGCCAGCAGCCCGAACCCAGGGGGGACTGAAGCTTTCTTT.

The J gene is TRBJ2-2, the V gene TRBV27; TRBD2 matches at 7 bases. V was pared by 2 bases and J by 4 bases, with 7 bases of the junction left unmatched. The CDR3 has 16 amino acids. The germline V gene has CDR1 MNHEY and CDR2 SMNVEV (reference sequence). CDR3 in amino acids: CASSLRGLEITGELFF. The CDR3 bases are TGTGCCAGCAGTTTAAGAGGACTAGAAATCACCGGGGAGCTGTTTTTT.

CDR3: CASGAQGYTEAFF. In DNA, the CDR3 is TGTGCCAGCGGTGCCCAGGGGTACACTGAAGCTTTCTTT. J is TRBJ1-1 and V is TRBV6-1; D is perhaps TRBD1 (6 bases). This CDR3 comprises 13 residues. Trimming took off 8 bases at V and 3 bases at J, with 13 bases between the two ends. Germline CDR1 and CDR2: MNHNS and SASEGT.

This clone appeared a few times. This chain connects TRBV27 to TRBJ2-1, with 8 nucleotides matching TRBD1. CDR1 MNHEY and CDR2 SMNVEV come from the germline V gene (reference sequence). After removal of 5 bases from V and 4 bases from J, the junction contained 10 bases not matched to a gene. This CDR3 spans 16 amino acids. CDR3 loop: CASSPSRGDRYNEQFF. DNA for the CDR3: TGTGCCAGCAGTCCTTCGAGGGGGGACAGGTACAATGAGCAGTTCTTC.

The chain joins TRBV19 to TRBJ2-2, with D maybe TRBD1 (6 bases). In germline, CDR1 is LNHDA, CDR2 SQIVND (reference sequence). V gave up 5 bases and J gave up 0 bases, with 13 bases separating them. The length of the CDR3 is 16 residues. CDR3 sequence (DNA): TGTGCCAGTAGTTTCAGGGGTATGACGAACACCGGGGAGCTGTTTTTT. This sequence encodes CASSFRGMTNTGELFF. Combining the CDR3 with reference TRBV19 and TRBJ2-2 gives the whole variable domain DGGITQSPKYLFRKEGQNVTLSCEQNLNHDAMYWYRQDPGQGLRLIYYSQIVNDFQKGDIAEGYSVSREKKESFPLTVTSAQKNPTAFYLCASSFRGMTNTGELFFGEGSRLTVL.

This rearrangement joins TRBV19 to TRBJ2-4, with TRBD2 identical over 7 bases. The CDR3 covers 16 residues. The germline CDR1 and CDR2 sequences are LNHDA and SQIVND (reference sequence). J lost 3 bases, V lost 5 bases, and 10 bases had no gene match. The CDR3 here is CASSLLTRGVKNIQYF. The CDR3 bases are TGTGCCAGTAGTCTCTTGACCCGGGGGGTCAAAAACATTCAGTACTTC.

This clone occurred once. CDR3 amino acids: CASSFRGTGNGYTF. The CDR3 coding sequence is TGTGCCAGCAGTTTCAGGGGGACAGGCAATGGCTACACCTTC. The chain joins TRBV6-5 to TRBJ1-2, with 8 bases that match TRBD1. The ends lost 4 bases at V and 6 bases at J; junction bases unmatched: 7. Germline V CDR1 and CDR2: MNHEY, SVGAGI. The CDR3 extends over 14 amino acids.